One sample yielded the 12 T cell receptor beta chains listed below, sequenced in a study of CD8 T cells in ankylosing spondylitis. TCRdb re-derived calls from the 5' RACE reads in MiXCR, one entry per CDR3 protein. In the table there are under 250,000 distinct CDR3 sequences, over 30% of which are singletons. The sequenced sample consisted of blood, either unsorted or a sorted T cell fraction (not recorded which). These receptors were obtained from a male donor with ankylosing spondylitis or in good health (not recorded which).

The rearrangement joins TRBV9 to TRBJ2-2; D uncertain. Looked up from germline, CDR1 is SGDLS and CDR2 is YYNGEE. CDR3 size: 14 residues. The V gene lost 4 bases and the J gene lost 4 bases, with 11 bases spanning the gap. CDR3 DNA sequence: TGTGCCAGCAGCCCCCTCGGCGGCACCGGGGAGCTGTTTTTT. This encodes CASSPLGGTGELFF.

The V gene is TRBV3-1, the J gene TRBJ2-1; D is unresolved. V was trimmed by 3 bases and J by 8 bases, leaving 8 bases between them. The CDR3 has 12 residues. Germline values: CDR1 LGHDT, CDR2 YNNKEL (reference sequence). CDR3 bases: TGTGCCAGCAGCCAGGGCCTACATGAGCAGTTCTTC. This encodes CASSQGLHEQFF.

The chain combines TRBV5-6 with TRBJ2-3, with D possibly being TRBD2 (5 bases). CDR1 SGHDT and CDR2 YYEEEE come from the germline V gene. The germline V and J ends were trimmed by 0 bases and 1 base, with 15 bases remaining between them. This CDR3 comprises 17 residues. Here the CDR3 reads CASSLVMAMGGTDTQYF. DNA of the CDR3: TGTGCCAGCAGCTTGGTCATGGCTATGGGAGGCACAGATACGCAGTATTTT.

This clonotype showed up just a few times. The chain couples TRBV12-3 or TRBV12-4 to TRBJ2-4; tentative D call: TRBD1 (6 bases). This CDR3 contains 16 residues. The V end was cut by 4 bases, the J end by 1 base, with 14 bases between. For the CDR3, the DNA is TGTGCCAGCAGTTCCGTGGGGGCGATCGCCAAAAACATTCAGTACTTC. This encodes CASSSVGAIAKNIQYF.

This clonotype came up a few times. The chain carries TRBV29-1 and TRBJ2-3, with 7 nucleotides matching TRBD2. J was trimmed by 5 bases and V by 4 bases; bases with no gene match: 12. CDR3 size: 15 residues. CDR1 and CDR2 (germline): SQVTM, ANQGSEA. Written as DNA, the CDR3 is TGCAGCGTTGGACCAACAGGTGGGGGGGAAGATACGCAGTATTTT. It yields the protein CSVGPTGGGEDTQYF.

The chain uses TRBV5-4 and TRBJ2-5, with 10 positions matching TRBD1. The CDR3 has 14 amino acids. From germline, CDR1 is SGHNT and CDR2 YYREEE (reference sequence). V trimming: 4 bases; J trimming: 5 bases; junction bases outside the gene matches: 5. The CDR3 here is CASSGTGERETQYF. CDR3 nucleotide sequence: TGTGCCAGCAGCGGGACAGGGGAGAGGGAGACCCAGTACTTC.

This clonotype was picked up a small number of times. The gene calls are TRBV20-1 and TRBJ1-2, with no clear D. This CDR3 region has 12 residues. Germline CDR1 DFQATT, CDR2 SNEGSKA (reference sequence). Trimming removed 6 bases from V and 5 bases from J, with 13 bases in between. The CDR3, as DNA: TGCAGTGCCCCCAACGGGAATTATGGCTACACCTTC. Its translation is CSAPNGNYGYTF.

This clonotype has more than one count but fewer than ten. The V gene is TRBV20-1, the J gene TRBJ2-6; D call uncertain. Trimming removed 0 bases at V and 0 bases at J, with 12 bases between. This CDR3 contains 17 residues. Germline assignment: CDR1 DFQATT and CDR2 SNEGSKA (reference sequence). Here the CDR3 DNA reads TGCAGTGCTAGAGATTCAACAGCGTTCTCTGGGGCCAACGTCCTGACTTTC. This sequence encodes CSARDSTAFSGANVLTF.

This clonotype was observed a few times. The chain has TRBV20-1 and TRBJ1-4, with D possibly TRBD1 on 5 matching bases. Germline CDR1 is DFQATT and CDR2 is SNEGSKA (reference sequence). The CDR3 extends over 16 amino acids. V was shortened by 0 bases and J by 7 bases, with 18 bases between the two germline ends. The CDR3 bases are TGCAGTGCTAGAGATTTCGGGGCGGGGGATGGTGAAAAACTGTTTTTT. It codes for CSARDFGAGDGEKLFF.

This chain links TRBV9 with TRBJ1-1, with D unresolved. The CDR3 totals 13 residues. V was trimmed by 0 bases and J by 0 bases, leaving 3 bases between them. The germline gives CDR1 SGDLS, CDR2 YYNGEE. CDR3 sequence: CASSVEVNTEAFF. In DNA, the CDR3 is TGTGCCAGCAGCGTAGAGGTGAACACTGAAGCTTTCTTT.

The chain recombines TRBV5-1 with TRBJ2-6, with no clear D. The CDR3 consists of 17 residues. V lost 4 bases and J lost 0, with 14 bases in between. The germline gives CDR1 SGHRS, CDR2 YFSETQ. CDR3 sequence: CASSARDFSSGANVLTF. CDR3 coding DNA: TGCGCCAGCAGCGCACGCGACTTTAGCTCTGGGGCCAACGTCCTGACTTTC.

The genes are TRBV12-3 or TRBV12-4 and TRBJ2-5, with D perhaps TRBD1 or TRBD2 (5 bases each). V shed 5 bases and J shed 5 bases, with 18 bases lying between them. This CDR3 is built from 15 residues. The CDR3 region has the DNA TGTGCCAGCAGTCCGGTTGGGGGACCGGGGGAGACCCAGTACTTC. It encodes CASSPVGGPGETQYF.